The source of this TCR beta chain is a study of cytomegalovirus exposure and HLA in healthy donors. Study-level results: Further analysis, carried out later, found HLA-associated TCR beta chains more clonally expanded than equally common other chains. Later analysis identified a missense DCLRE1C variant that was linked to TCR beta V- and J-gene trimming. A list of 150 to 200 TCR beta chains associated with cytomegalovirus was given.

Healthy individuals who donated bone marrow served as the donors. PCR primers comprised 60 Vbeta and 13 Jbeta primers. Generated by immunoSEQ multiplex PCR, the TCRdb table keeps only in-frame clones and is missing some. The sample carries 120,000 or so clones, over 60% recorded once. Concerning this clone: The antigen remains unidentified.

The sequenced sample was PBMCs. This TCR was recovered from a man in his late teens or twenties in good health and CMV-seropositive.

This CDR3 reads CASAVSPMGGIRDNEQFF. CDR3 DNA sequence: TGTGCCAGCGCCGTATCGCCGATGGGGGGGATTAGGGACAATGAGCAGTTCTTC. The chain couples TRBV2 to TRBJ2-1; 7 bases align to TRBD2. In germline, CDR1 is SNHLY, CDR2 FYNNEI. This CDR3 is 18 amino acids long. Trimming at V came to 8 bases and at J to 5 bases, leaving 21 bases not matched to a gene. Together with reference TRBV2 and TRBJ2-1, the CDR3 gives the full variable domain: EPEVTQTPSHQVTQMGQEVILRCVPISNHLYFYWYRQILGQKVEFLVSFYNNEISEKSEIFDDQFSVERPDGSNFTLKIRSTKLEDSAMYFCASAVSPMGGIRDNEQFFGPGTRLTVL.